These 28 T cell receptor beta chains were all obtained from the same sample, sequenced in a study of PD-1 blockade in classical Hodgkin lymphoma. Produced via immunoSEQ multiplex PCR; TCRdb's table is partial and in-frame only. The sample has 25,000 to 30,000 clones; approximately 90% are singletons. Time point noted: cycle 4 day 1 (C4D1), after less than 7 weeks of nivolumab. Relapse was seen in all patients after autologous stem cell transplantation, and brentuximab vedotin exposure was variable. Researchers used magnetic negative selection to pull out pure CD4+ T cells from thawed PBMCs. The sequences come from CD4+ T cells from blood, collected before the fourth cycle of nivolumab. All receptors come from a human donor with classical Hodgkin lymphoma.

This clone has a handful of counts. The J gene is TRBJ1-5, the V gene TRBV30; D not certain. The length of the CDR3 is 13 residues. Germline V gene lookup returns CDR1 GTSNPN and CDR2 SVGIG (reference sequence). CDR3 in DNA: TGTGCTTTACAGCGAGATAGCAATCAGCCCCAGCATTTT. This codes for CALQRDSNQPQHF.

The gene calls are TRBV11-1 and TRBJ2-2; no firm D call. Germline V gene lookup returns CDR1 SGHAT and CDR2 FQDESV (reference sequence). This CDR3 has 11 amino acids. Trimming shortened V by 4 bases and J by 6 bases, and 3 bases separated the two germline ends. The CDR3 DNA sequence: TGTGCCAGCAGCTCGGCCGGGGAGCTGTTTTTT. Protein: CASSSAGELFF.

The chain links TRBV28 to TRBJ1-5; D gene uncertain. V was clipped by 2 bases and J by 0 bases, with 8 bases between them. Germline assignment: CDR1 MDHEN and CDR2 SYDVKM. The CDR3 totals 15 residues. Here the CDR3 DNA reads TGTGCCAGCAGTTTAGCACTGGGTAGCAATCAGCCCCAGCATTTT. It is translated as CASSLALGSNQPQHF.

The chain links TRBV27 to TRBJ2-7; 7 bases match TRBD2. The CDR3 spans 14 residues. After removal of 3 bases from V and 2 bases from J, the junction contained 4 bases not matched to a gene. Germline V gene lookup returns CDR1 MNHEY and CDR2 SMNVEV (reference sequence). Written as DNA, the CDR3 is TGTGCCAGCAGTTTTAGCGGGCCTACCTACGAGCAGTACTTC. As protein: CASSFSGPTYEQYF.

This clone is a singleton in its sample. This sequence joins TRBV18 and TRBJ2-2, with unresolved D. Trimming pared 2 bases from V and 5 bases from J, leaving 12 bases between. The CDR3 has 15 amino acids. Germline CDR1 and CDR2: KGHSH and LQKENI. This CDR3 reads CASSPMEVRTGELFF. DNA for the CDR3: TGTGCCAGCTCACCAATGGAAGTTCGGACCGGGGAGCTGTTTTTT.

This chain joins TRBV7-8 and TRBJ2-4, with TRBD2 identical over 7 bases. The CDR3 totals 16 residues. Trimming cost V 1 base and J 0 bases; bases outside gene matches: 3. The germline V gene has CDR1 SGHVS and CDR2 FQNEAQ. For the CDR3, the DNA is TGTGCCAGCAGCTTAGGACGGGGGGAAGCCAAAAACATTCAGTACTTC. As protein: CASSLGRGEAKNIQYF.

This clone was recorded a few times. The V call is TRBV29-1, the J call TRBJ2-7, with no clear D. Germline loops: CDR1 SQVTM, CDR2 ANQGSEA. V was trimmed by 6 bases and J by 3 bases, leaving 12 bases between them. The CDR3 is made up of 12 amino acids. Here the CDR3 reads CSVRVRFYEQYF. The CDR3 nucleotides are TGCAGCGTCCGGGTCAGGTTCTACGAGCAGTACTTC.

V and J are TRBV7-8 and TRBJ2-7; weak D call: TRBD2 (5 bases). There are 14 residues in the CDR3. Deletions cut 1 base from V and 6 bases from J, with 13 bases between. Germline V gene lookup returns CDR1 SGHVS and CDR2 FQNEAQ. The CDR3 loop is CASSLVSSGTEQYF. The CDR3 DNA follows: TGTGCCAGCAGCTTAGTGTCCAGCGGAACCGAGCAGTACTTC. Supplemented by reference TRBV7-8 and TRBJ2-7, the full variable domain reads GAGVSQSPRYKVAKRGQDVALRCDPISGHVSLFWYQQALGQGPEFLTYFQNEAQLDKSGLPSDRFFAERPEGSVSTLKIQRTQQEDSAVYLCASSLVSSGTEQYFGPGTRLTVT.

This chain joins TRBV7-9 and TRBJ2-7; a possible D gene is TRBD1 (5 bases). Trimming left V 3 bases short and J 1 base short, with 10 bases between. Germline CDR1 SEHNR, CDR2 FQNEAQ (reference sequence). The CDR3 consists of 14 residues. Here the CDR3 DNA reads TGTGCCAGCAGCTTTCGGCAGGGATCCTACGAGCAGTACTTC. Encoded protein: CASSFRQGSYEQYF.

The genes are TRBV11-3 and TRBJ2-5, with D perhaps TRBD1 (6 bases). This CDR3 contains 17 residues. Germline CDR1 SGHNT, CDR2 YENEEA. V was clipped by 1 base and J by 3 bases, with 18 bases between them. CDR3 amino acids: CASSLGHITGREETQYF. In nucleotides, the CDR3 is TGTGCCAGCAGCTTAGGCCATATAACAGGGCGCGAAGAGACCCAGTACTTC.

The V and J genes are TRBV6-6 and TRBJ1-2, with 8 positions matching TRBD1. Germline values: CDR1 MNHNY, CDR2 SVGAGI (reference sequence). This CDR3 contains 14 residues. V shed 7 bases and J 8 bases; nucleotides not matched to a gene: 12. CDR3 loop: CASIQPGGAGGYTF. The CDR3 region has the DNA TGTGCCAGCATCCAACCAGGGGGCGCGGGAGGCTACACCTTC.

This chain connects TRBV6-5 to TRBJ1-1; 10 nucleotides match TRBD1. Per germline, CDR1 MNHEY and CDR2 SVGAGI. V lost 2 bases to trimming and J lost 4 bases; unmatched junction nucleotides: 7. This CDR3 comprises 16 residues. CDR3 sequence reads: CASSYLPGQGPTEAFF. The DNA of the CDR3 is TGTGCCAGCAGTTACCTTCCGGGACAGGGGCCCACTGAAGCTTTCTTT.

This chain links TRBV5-1 with TRBJ1-3; D remains ambiguous. This CDR3 has 18 amino acids. Per the germline V gene, CDR1 is SGHRS and CDR2 is YFSETQ. V was trimmed by 6 bases and J by 0 bases, leaving 22 bases between them. CDR3 in DNA: TGCGCCAGCAAGCTTTACCCCGGACCGATGAGCTCTGGAAACACCATATATTTT. The encoded protein is CASKLYPGPMSSGNTIYF.

V gene TRBV14 combines with J gene TRBJ1-5; D remains ambiguous. V was shortened by 1 base and J by 6 bases, with 4 bases between the two germline ends. The CDR3 totals 12 residues. Germline V gives CDR1 SGHDN, CDR2 FVKESK. The CDR3 protein is CASSQAGQPQHF. The CDR3 coding sequence is TGTGCCAGCAGCCAAGCCGGTCAGCCCCAGCATTTT.

The rearrangement links TRBV7-6 to TRBJ2-3, with TRBD2 identical over 14 bases. Trimming took 5 bases from V and 2 from J; bases not matched to a gene: 6. The length of the CDR3 is 17 residues. The germline gives CDR1 SGHVS, CDR2 FNYEAQ. This chain's CDR3 is CASSPGTSGSVTDTQYF. The CDR3 DNA reads TGTGCCAGCAGCCCCGGGACTAGCGGGAGTGTCACAGATACGCAGTATTTT.

The genes are TRBV5-4 and TRBJ2-2, with D tentatively TRBD2 (6 bases). Germline V lookup: CDR1 SGHNT, CDR2 YYREEE (reference sequence). V was pared by 0 bases and J by 6 bases, with 12 bases between. The CDR3 extends over 15 amino acids. CDR3 protein: CASSLVGGKAGELFF. The CDR3 DNA reads TGTGCCAGCAGCTTGGTAGGAGGGAAGGCCGGGGAGCTGTTTTTT.

The V and J genes are TRBV29-1 and TRBJ2-7; 9 bases line up with TRBD2. There are 14 residues in the CDR3. CDR1 and CDR2 from the germline V gene are SQVTM and ANQGSEA. Germline trimming cut 7 bases from V and 7 bases from J; bases unmatched to any gene: 14. As DNA, the CDR3 is TGCAGCGCAACAACAGCGGGAGGCTCCTCAGAGCAGTACTTC. Its protein is CSATTAGGSSEQYF.

V and J are TRBV10-2 and TRBJ2-2; D remains ambiguous. The V gene lost 5 bases and the J gene lost 3 bases, with 7 bases spanning the gap. This CDR3 has 13 amino acids. Germline V lookup: CDR1 WSHSY, CDR2 SAAADI. CDR3 DNA: TGCGCCAGCAGTACTACTCACACCGGGGAGCTGTTTTTT. It yields the protein CASSTTHTGELFF.

The count of this clone is one. This chain uses TRBV11-2 with TRBJ2-7; the match to TRBD1 covers 7 bases. Germline values: CDR1 SGHAT, CDR2 FQNNGV. The CDR3 totals 15 residues. V was pared by 3 bases and J by 3 bases, with 8 bases of the junction left unmatched. The CDR3 DNA is TGTGCCAGCAGCTTTCCCCGGGACAGCCTCTACGAGCAGTACTTC. Translation gives CASSFPRDSLYEQYF.

This clone was seen a single time. This sequence joins TRBV25-1 and TRBJ2-1; D is ambiguous. Trimming shortened V by 6 bases and J by 0 bases, and 6 bases separated the two germline ends. The CDR3 runs 13 residues. Germline CDR1 reads MGHDK; CDR2 reads SYGVNS. The DNA of the CDR3 is TGTGCCAGCAGAGAAAGCTCCTACAATGAGCAGTTCTTC. As protein: CASRESSYNEQFF.

The V gene is TRBV27, the J gene TRBJ2-1; TRBD2 aligns across 8 bases. Germline trimming cut 4 bases from V and 7 bases from J; bases unmatched to any gene: 12. Per the germline V gene, CDR1 is MNHEY and CDR2 is SMNVEV (reference sequence). This CDR3 is 16 amino acids long. This CDR3 reads CASSSLTGGPRNEQFF. CDR3 nucleotide sequence: TGTGCCAGCAGTTCCCTTACGGGGGGGCCGCGGAATGAGCAGTTCTTC.

Here the CDR3 reads CASSPVGTGGYNSPLHF. The CDR3 DNA reads as TGTGCCAGCTCACCTGTGGGGACAGGGGGTTATAATTCACCCCTCCACTTT. The genes are TRBV18 and TRBJ1-6; TRBD1 aligns across 11 bases. V dropped 3 bases and J dropped 4; count of bases not matched to a gene: 5. This CDR3 comprises 17 residues. Per the germline V gene, CDR1 is KGHSH and CDR2 is LQKENI. Together with reference TRBV18 and TRBJ1-6, the CDR3 gives the full variable domain: NAGVMQNPRHLVRRRGQEARLRCSPMKGHSHVYWYRQLPEEGLKFMVYLQKENIIDESGMPKERFSAEFPKEGPSILRIQQVVRGDSAAYFCASSPVGTGGYNSPLHFGNGTRLTVT.

This chain connects TRBV5-1 to TRBJ2-2; 7 bases are shared with TRBD1. Looked up from germline, CDR1 is SGHRS and CDR2 is YFSETQ. The CDR3 totals 13 residues. The V segment lost 9 bases and the J segment 1 base; nucleotides outside the gene matches: 3. The CDR3 here is CANRQGNTGELFF. The DNA for the CDR3 is TGCGCCAACAGACAGGGGAACACCGGGGAGCTGTTTTTT.

This rearrangement joins TRBV18 to TRBJ1-5, with D maybe TRBD1 (6 bases). V shed 2 bases and J shed 7 bases, with 9 bases lying between them. Germline V gene data show CDR1 as KGHSH and CDR2 as LQKENI. This CDR3 spans 13 amino acids. This CDR3 reads CASSPGGLQPQHF. In nucleotides, the CDR3 is TGTGCCAGCTCACCAGGGGGCTTGCAGCCCCAGCATTTT.

The J gene is TRBJ2-7, the V gene TRBV27, with D tentatively TRBD1 or TRBD2 (5 bases each). Trimming took 8 bases from V and 1 from J, leaving 15 bases between them. CDR1 and CDR2 (germline): MNHEY, SMNVEV (reference sequence). The CDR3 contains 14 residues. CDR3 protein: CASGPRGDSYEQYF. The CDR3, as DNA: TGTGCCAGCGGACCACGAGGGGATTCCTACGAGCAGTACTTC.

The V gene is TRBV5-4, the J gene TRBJ2-3, with 10 positions matching TRBD1. V shed 4 bases, J shed 5 bases, and the junction held 10 bases outside the gene matches. Looked up from germline, CDR1 is SGHNT and CDR2 is YYREEE (reference sequence). The CDR3 runs to 16 residues. The CDR3 DNA reads as TGTGCCAGCAGCCGCCGGGACAGGGGTTATGGAGATACGCAGTATTTT. This encodes CASSRRDRGYGDTQYF.

V and J are TRBV6-4 and TRBJ1-6, with 10 bases matching TRBD1. Germline V gives CDR1 MRHNA, CDR2 SNTAGT. The CDR3 has 17 amino acids. This CDR3 is CAKAGTGVSSYNSPLHF. For the CDR3, the DNA is TGTGCTAAGGCCGGGACAGGGGTGAGCTCCTATAATTCACCCCTCCACTTT.

This CDR3 reads CATSIGRTDPYEQYF. In nucleotides, the CDR3 is TGTGCCACCAGCATAGGGAGGACAGACCCCTACGAGCAGTACTTC. This sequence joins TRBV15 and TRBJ2-7; D may correspond to TRBD1 or TRBD2 (6 bases each). Germline V CDR1 and CDR2: LNHNV, YYDKDF (reference sequence). The CDR3 has 15 amino acids. Deletions cut 4 bases from V and 2 bases from J, with 15 bases between.